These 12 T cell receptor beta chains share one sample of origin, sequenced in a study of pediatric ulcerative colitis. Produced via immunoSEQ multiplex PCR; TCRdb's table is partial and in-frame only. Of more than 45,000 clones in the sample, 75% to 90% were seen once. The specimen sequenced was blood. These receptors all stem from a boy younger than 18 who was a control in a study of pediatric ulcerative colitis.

The CDR3 bases are TGTGCCAGCTCACCGTCACACACCCTAAACACCATATATTTT. This codes for CASSPSHTLNTIYF. The chain links TRBV18 to TRBJ1-3; D not resolved. Trimming took 3 bases from V and 6 from J, leaving 12 bases between them. Per the germline V gene, CDR1 is KGHSH and CDR2 is LQKENI. The CDR3 spans 14 residues.

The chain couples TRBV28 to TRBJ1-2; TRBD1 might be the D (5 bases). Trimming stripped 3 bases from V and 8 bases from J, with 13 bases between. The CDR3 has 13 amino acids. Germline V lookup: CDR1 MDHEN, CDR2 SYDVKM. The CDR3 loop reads CASSFGQGRGYTF. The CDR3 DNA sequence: TGTGCCAGCAGTTTTGGGCAGGGCAGGGGCTACACCTTC.

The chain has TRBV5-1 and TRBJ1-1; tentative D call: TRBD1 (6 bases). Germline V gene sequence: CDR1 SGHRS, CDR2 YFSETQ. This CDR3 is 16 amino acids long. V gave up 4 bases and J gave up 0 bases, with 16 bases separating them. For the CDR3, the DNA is TGCGCCAGCAGCCCCGGAGGGGGGCGCATGAACACTGAAGCTTTCTTT. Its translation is CASSPGGGRMNTEAFF.

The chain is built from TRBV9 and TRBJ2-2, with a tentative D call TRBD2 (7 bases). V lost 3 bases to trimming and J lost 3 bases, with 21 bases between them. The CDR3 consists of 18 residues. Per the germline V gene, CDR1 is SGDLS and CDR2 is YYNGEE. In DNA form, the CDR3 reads TGTGCCAGCAGCGAATCCTTGGGGGCAGGGAGGGACACCGGGGAGCTGTTTTTT. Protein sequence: CASSESLGAGRDTGELFF.

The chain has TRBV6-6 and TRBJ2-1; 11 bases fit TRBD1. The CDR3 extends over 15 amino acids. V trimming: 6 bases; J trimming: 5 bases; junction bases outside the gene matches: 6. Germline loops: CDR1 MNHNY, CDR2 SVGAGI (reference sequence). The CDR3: CASRPGQGAHNEQFF. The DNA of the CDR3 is TGTGCCAGCAGACCCGGACAGGGGGCCCACAATGAGCAGTTCTTC.

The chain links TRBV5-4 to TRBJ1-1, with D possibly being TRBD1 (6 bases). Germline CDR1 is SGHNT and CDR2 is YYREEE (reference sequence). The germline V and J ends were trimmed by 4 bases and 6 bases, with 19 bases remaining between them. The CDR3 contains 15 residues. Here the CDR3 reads CASSRGRGVVAEAFF. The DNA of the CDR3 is TGTGCCAGCAGCCGGGGGCGGGGGGTGGTTGCTGAAGCTTTCTTT.

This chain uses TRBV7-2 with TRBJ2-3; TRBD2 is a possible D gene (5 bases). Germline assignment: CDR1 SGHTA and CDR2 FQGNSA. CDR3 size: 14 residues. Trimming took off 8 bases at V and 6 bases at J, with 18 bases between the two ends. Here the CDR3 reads CASSASRHPDTQYF. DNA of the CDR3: TGTGCCAGCTCAGCTAGCCGTCACCCGGATACGCAGTATTTT.

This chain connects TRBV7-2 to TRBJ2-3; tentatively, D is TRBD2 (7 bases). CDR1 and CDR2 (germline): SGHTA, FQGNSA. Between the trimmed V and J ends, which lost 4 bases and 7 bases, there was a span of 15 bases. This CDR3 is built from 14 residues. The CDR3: CASSSGERDHTQYF. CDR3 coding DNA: TGTGCCAGCAGCTCAGGGGAGCGGGACCATACGCAGTATTTT. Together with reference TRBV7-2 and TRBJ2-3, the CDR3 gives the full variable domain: GAGVSQSPSNKVTEKGKDVELRCDPISGHTALYWYRQSLGQGLEFLIYFQGNSAPDKSGLPSDRFSAERTGGSVSTLTIQRTQQEDSAVYLCASSSGERDHTQYFGPGTRLTVL.

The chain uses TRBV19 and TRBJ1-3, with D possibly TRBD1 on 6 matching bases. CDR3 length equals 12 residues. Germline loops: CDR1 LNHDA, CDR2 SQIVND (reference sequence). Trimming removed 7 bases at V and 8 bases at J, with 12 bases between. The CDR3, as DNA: TGTGCCAGTAAAACAGGGTGGGACACCATATATTTT. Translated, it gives CASKTGWDTIYF.

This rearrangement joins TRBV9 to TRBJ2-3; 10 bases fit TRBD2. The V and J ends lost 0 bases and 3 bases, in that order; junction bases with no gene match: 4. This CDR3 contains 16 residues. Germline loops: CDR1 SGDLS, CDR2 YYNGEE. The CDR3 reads CASSVAPSGSTDTQYF. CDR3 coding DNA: TGTGCCAGCAGCGTAGCCCCTAGCGGGAGTACAGATACGCAGTATTTT. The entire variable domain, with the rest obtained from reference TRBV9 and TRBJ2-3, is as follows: DSGVTQTPKHLITATGQRVTLRCSPRSGDLSVYWYQQSLDQGLQFLIQYYNGEERAKGNILERFSAQQFPDLHSELNLSSLELGDSALYFCASSVAPSGSTDTQYFGPGTRLTVL.

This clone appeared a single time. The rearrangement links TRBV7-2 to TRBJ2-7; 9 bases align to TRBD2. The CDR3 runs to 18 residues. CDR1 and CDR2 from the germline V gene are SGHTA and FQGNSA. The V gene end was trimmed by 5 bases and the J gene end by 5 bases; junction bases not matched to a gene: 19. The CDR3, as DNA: TGTGCCAGCAGCCCGAGAGCCGCTGGCGGGAGGGCCGGCGACGAGCAGTACTTC. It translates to CASSPRAAGGRAGDEQYF.

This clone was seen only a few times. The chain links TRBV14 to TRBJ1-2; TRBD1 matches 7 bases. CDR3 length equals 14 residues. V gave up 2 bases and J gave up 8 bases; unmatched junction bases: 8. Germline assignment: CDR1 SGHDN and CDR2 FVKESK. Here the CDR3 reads CASSQWTGIGGYTF. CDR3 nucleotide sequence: TGTGCCAGCAGCCAATGGACAGGCATTGGGGGCTACACCTTC.